This T cell receptor beta chain was recovered during a study of CD8 T cells in ankylosing spondylitis. Study-level results: Significant enrichment of disease-linked clones was reported in matched ankylosing spondylitis synovial fluid.

With 7 bases clipped from V and 6 bases from J, the junction kept 14 bases outside the gene matches. The germline gives CDR1 SNHLY, CDR2 FYNNEI. The CDR3 is 15 residues long. On this clonotype: The target antigen is unknown.

TCRdb analysed the 5' RACE reads with MiXCR anew, one entry per CDR3 protein. The profile shows approximately 150,000 distinct CDR3 sequences, 9.8% of them singletons. The receptor was derived from a female donor with ankylosing spondylitis or in good health (not recorded which). The V call is TRBV2, the J call TRBJ1-1, with 7 positions matching TRBD1. The specimen sequenced was blood, either unsorted or a sorted T cell fraction (not recorded which). The CDR3 coding sequence is TGTGCCAGCAAGGAGACCGGGACAGTCCAATCTGAAGCTTTCTTT. Translation gives CASKETGTVQSEAFF.